Below, 32 T cell receptor beta chains from the same sample are listed, as sequenced in a study of CD8 T cells in ankylosing spondylitis. TCRdb independently ran MiXCR on the 5' RACE reads; one entry per CDR3 protein. This sample has 50,000 to 70,000 distinct CDR3 sequences, with around 6.4% found just once. Sequenced material: synovial fluid, either unsorted or a sorted T cell fraction (not recorded which). The receptors come from a male donor with ankylosing spondylitis.

This clonotype was seen ten or more times. CDR3 in DNA: TGTGCCAGCAGCCAAAGCAGGGTTCAGCCCCAGCATTTT. Translated, it gives CASSQSRVQPQHF. The rearrangement uses TRBV3-1 and TRBJ1-5, with a possible D match to TRBD1 (5 bases). The CDR3 extends over 13 amino acids. Trimming stripped 2 bases from V and 6 bases from J, with 8 bases between. Germline values: CDR1 LGHDT, CDR2 YNNKEL (reference sequence).

This clonotype has ten or more counts. The chain has TRBV20-1 and TRBJ2-3; 12 bases fit TRBD2. V lost 5 bases and J lost 10; bases outside the gene matches: 10. CDR3 length: 14 residues. Germline CDR1 and CDR2: DFQATT and SNEGSKA (reference sequence). The CDR3 DNA is TGCAGTGCTCATAGACTAGCGGGAGTGGAACCGCAGTATTTT. It is translated as CSAHRLAGVEPQYF.

In this sample, this clonotype turned up many times. This chain connects TRBV7-8 to TRBJ2-7; 7 nucleotides line up with TRBD1. CDR1 is SGHVS and CDR2 is FQNEAQ in the germline V gene. This CDR3 comprises 14 residues. The V and J ends lost 3 bases and 4 bases, in that order; junction bases with no gene match: 6. The CDR3 loop is CASSLGDSLYEQYF. The DNA for the CDR3 is TGTGCCAGCAGCTTGGGGGACAGTTTATACGAGCAGTACTTC.

This chain connects TRBV3-1 to TRBJ2-1; 14 nucleotides align to TRBD2. The V segment lost 6 bases and the J segment 6 bases; nucleotides outside the gene matches: 4. From germline, CDR1 is LGHDT and CDR2 YNNKEL (reference sequence). This CDR3 is built from 15 residues. The CDR3 DNA follows: TGTGCCAGCAGTAAGGGGACTAGCGGGAGCAATGAGCAGTTCTTC. Residues: CASSKGTSGSNEQFF.

This clonotype has only a few counts. The chain links TRBV5-4 to TRBJ2-2, with unresolved D. The CDR3 runs to 16 residues. Germline values: CDR1 SGHNT, CDR2 YYREEE (reference sequence). The ends were cut back, 2 bases at V and 3 bases at J, with 14 bases in the middle. In nucleotides, the CDR3 is TGTGCCAGCAGCTTCGGCAGGTCTAGGGACACCGGGGAGCTGTTTTTT. Protein sequence: CASSFGRSRDTGELFF.

The chain recombines TRBV5-1 with TRBJ1-1; tentatively, D is TRBD1 (5 bases). Trimming pared 3 bases from V and 4 bases from J, leaving 13 bases between. Germline V gene lookup returns CDR1 SGHRS and CDR2 YFSETQ. The CDR3 sequence is 14 residues long. The CDR3 bases are TGCGCCAGCAGCTGGAGCAGGGATCGCACTGAAGCTTTCTTT. As protein: CASSWSRDRTEAFF.

At least ten counts were recorded for this clonotype. The chain recombines TRBV5-1 with TRBJ2-2, with unresolved D. V lost 4 bases to trimming and J lost 5 bases, with 9 bases between them. The V gene's germline CDR1 is SGHRS and CDR2 YFSETQ. This CDR3 contains 13 residues. The CDR3 nucleotides are TGCGCCAGCAGCCCAGTTCAAACCGGGGAGCTGTTTTTT. Translated, it gives CASSPVQTGELFF.

The chain recombines TRBV6-2 or TRBV6-3 with TRBJ1-1, with 7 bases fitting TRBD1. V gave up 5 bases and J gave up 3 bases; unmatched junction bases: 6. The CDR3 is 14 residues long. Germline values: CDR1 MNHEY, CDR2 SVGEGT. CDR3 coding DNA: TGTGCCAGCAGTCGACAGGGTCTGTACACTGAAGCTTTCTTT. Residues: CASSRQGLYTEAFF.

This clonotype was counted only a few times. CDR3 in DNA: TGCGCCAGCAGCACACCCGGGCCCAACAATGAGCAGTTCTTC. Translation: CASSTPGPNNEQFF. The chain recombines TRBV5-1 with TRBJ2-1; D is ambiguous. In germline, CDR1 is SGHRS, CDR2 YFSETQ. V gave up 4 bases and J gave up 5 bases, with 13 bases separating them. CDR3 size: 14 residues.

The sample holds many counts of this clonotype. This chain connects TRBV6-4 to TRBJ1-5; D is undetermined. Trimming shortened V by 3 bases and J by 0 bases, and 3 bases separated the two germline ends. The germline V gene encodes CDR1 MRHNA and CDR2 SNTAGT. CDR3 length: 13 residues. Here the CDR3 DNA reads TGTGCCAGCAGTGAAAGTAGCAATCAGCCCCAGCATTTT. Protein product: CASSESSNQPQHF.

This clonotype was seen a few times. The rearrangement links TRBV12-3 or TRBV12-4 to TRBJ1-5, with unresolved D. Trimming pared 6 bases from V and 6 bases from J, leaving 9 bases between. This CDR3 contains 12 residues. CDR3 nucleotides: TGTGCCAGCAGATACAGCGGTCAGCCCCAGCATTTT. It specifies CASRYSGQPQHF.

This clonotype showed up many times. CDR3 DNA sequence: TGTGCCAGCAGTGGGGAGTGGTACGAGCAGTACTTC. This translates into CASSGEWYEQYF. V usage is TRBV6-2 or TRBV6-3 and J usage is TRBJ2-7; a possible D gene is TRBD2 (5 bases). CDR3 length: 12 amino acids. Per germline, CDR1 MNHEY and CDR2 SVGEGT. Trimming shortened V by 5 bases and J by 4 bases, and 9 bases separated the two germline ends.

The genes are TRBV5-1 and TRBJ1-4, with unresolved D. Trimming cost V 2 bases and J 6 bases, with 8 bases left between them. The CDR3 runs 13 residues. From germline, CDR1 is SGHRS and CDR2 YFSETQ. CDR3 in amino acids: CASSLGEYEKLFF. CDR3 DNA sequence: TGCGCCAGCAGCTTAGGAGAATATGAAAAACTGTTTTTT. Based on the CDR3 plus reference TRBV5-1 and TRBJ1-4, the full variable domain is KAGVTQTPRYLIKTRGQQVTLSCSPISGHRSVSWYQQTPGQGLQFLFEYFSETQRNKGNFPGRFSGRQFSNSRSEMNVSTLELGDSALYLCASSLGEYEKLFFGSGTQLSVL.

This clonotype was observed a handful of times. The chain couples TRBV7-3 to TRBJ1-1; perhaps TRBD1 as D (5 bases). The CDR3 contains 13 residues. Trimming took off 6 bases at V and 2 bases at J, with 10 bases between the two ends. The germline CDR1 and CDR2 sequences are SGHTA and FQGTGA. The DNA for the CDR3 is TGTGCCAGCAGGGAGGGACCAAACACTGAAGCTTTCTTT. It is translated as CASREGPNTEAFF.

This clonotype was seen only a few times. J is TRBJ2-7 and V is TRBV7-9; unclear D gene. V lost 5 bases and J lost 5, with 13 bases in between. The CDR3 is 13 amino acids. Germline V gene lookup returns CDR1 SEHNR and CDR2 FQNEAQ (reference sequence). The CDR3 loop reads CASSRVGSHEQYF. CDR3 nucleotide sequence: TGTGCCAGCAGCCGGGTGGGGTCCCACGAGCAGTACTTC.

This clonotype was seen a few times. V is TRBV20-1 and J is TRBJ2-3, with 8 bases that match TRBD2. Germline V gene lookup returns CDR1 DFQATT and CDR2 SNEGSKA (reference sequence). V lost 8 bases to trimming and J lost 1 base; unmatched junction nucleotides: 8. The CDR3 runs 14 residues. The CDR3, as DNA: TGCAGTCGTCTGGGACTAGGCGGCACAGATACGCAGTATTTT. Protein sequence: CSRLGLGGTDTQYF.

This clonotype has a count of ten or more. This chain links TRBV7-3 with TRBJ2-1, with no clear D. Per the germline V gene, CDR1 is SGHTA and CDR2 is FQGTGA. Trimming stripped 5 bases from V and 6 bases from J, with 17 bases between. CDR3 length: 15 residues. CDR3 sequence reads: CASSVGPSKGNEQFF. The CDR3 nucleotides are TGTGCCAGCAGCGTTGGGCCTTCGAAGGGCAATGAGCAGTTCTTC. Full variable domain (remainder filled in from reference TRBV7-3 and TRBJ2-1): GAGVSQTPSNKVTEKGKYVELRCDPISGHTALYWYRQSLGQGPEFLIYFQGTGAADDSGLPNDRFFAVRPEGSVSTLKIQRTERGDSAVYLCASSVGPSKGNEQFFGPGTRLTVL.

The genes are TRBV20-1 and TRBJ2-1; TRBD1 is a possible D gene (6 bases). The V end was cut by 5 bases, the J end by 0 bases, with 20 bases between. The germline CDR1 and CDR2 sequences are DFQATT and SNEGSKA (reference sequence). This CDR3 comprises 17 residues. The CDR3 loop is CSALSNRGHISYNEQFF. CDR3 coding DNA: TGCAGTGCTCTATCTAACCGGGGACACATCTCCTACAATGAGCAGTTCTTC.

The chain combines TRBV2 with TRBJ2-1; maybe TRBD2 (6 bases). Trimming pared 8 bases from V and 6 bases from J, leaving 20 bases between. The germline V gene encodes CDR1 SNHLY and CDR2 FYNNEI. This CDR3 comprises 15 residues. The CDR3 nucleotides read TGTGCCAGCCTTATCCGCGGGATAGTCGGCAATGAGCAGTTCTTC. Encoded protein: CASLIRGIVGNEQFF.

This clonotype was seen at least ten times. The chain is built from TRBV6-6 and TRBJ2-7, with D perhaps TRBD2 (5 bases). The CDR3 totals 13 residues. Per the germline V gene, CDR1 is MNHNY and CDR2 is SVGAGI (reference sequence). Trimming took off 4 bases at V and 7 bases at J, with 14 bases between the two ends. The CDR3 DNA is TGTGCCAGCAGTTGGAGCGGCGTGGGGGAGCAGTACTTC. Its translation: CASSWSGVGEQYF.

In this sample, this clonotype turned up a few times. The chain links TRBV6-2 or TRBV6-3 to TRBJ2-2; D gene ambiguous. With 2 bases removed from V and 0 bases from J, the gap between germline ends came to 4 bases. Looked up from germline, CDR1 is MNHEY and CDR2 is SVGEGT. The CDR3 is 14 amino acids. CDR3 in DNA: TGTGCCAGCAGTTACATCGCGAACACCGGGGAGCTGTTTTTT. It yields the protein CASSYIANTGELFF.

The chain uses TRBV7-8 and TRBJ2-7; a weak D match, TRBD1 (9 bases). Germline V CDR1 and CDR2: SGHVS, FQNEAQ. The CDR3 covers 17 residues. V lost 6 bases and J 2 bases, leaving 23 bases between the germline ends. For the CDR3, the DNA is TGTGCCAGCAGACCAGGACAGGGGATCGGGAGGGCCTACGAGCAGTACTTC. It translates to CASRPGQGIGRAYEQYF.

This chain connects TRBV20-1 to TRBJ2-1, with 11 bases matching TRBD2. Germline CDR1 is DFQATT and CDR2 is SNEGSKA (reference sequence). The CDR3 is 14 residues long. J lost 5 bases, V lost 6 bases, and 6 bases had no gene match. CDR3 residues: CSAPGLAADNEQFF. CDR3 DNA sequence: TGCAGTGCACCGGGACTAGCGGCCGACAATGAGCAGTTCTTC.

This clonotype was detected only a few times. V gene TRBV5-1 combines with J gene TRBJ1-4; maybe TRBD1 (6 bases). Trimming left V 4 bases short and J 0 bases short, with 16 bases between. The CDR3 has 17 residues. Germline V gene sequence: CDR1 SGHRS, CDR2 YFSETQ. Here the CDR3 DNA reads TGCGCCAGCAGCAGCAGGGGAAGGCTTGCAACTAATGAAAAACTGTTTTTT. This encodes CASSSRGRLATNEKLFF. Full variable domain (outside the CDR3, taken from reference TRBV5-1 and TRBJ1-4): KAGVTQTPRYLIKTRGQQVTLSCSPISGHRSVSWYQQTPGQGLQFLFEYFSETQRNKGNFPGRFSGRQFSNSRSEMNVSTLELGDSALYLCASSSRGRLATNEKLFFGSGTQLSVL.

This clonotype was recorded at least ten times. V is TRBV7-2 and J is TRBJ2-3; D gene ambiguous. CDR3 length: 13 amino acids. In germline, CDR1 is SGHTA, CDR2 FQGNSA. V lost 5 bases to trimming and J lost 2 bases, with 8 bases between them. The CDR3 protein is CASSKLLTDTQYF. Here the CDR3 DNA reads TGTGCCAGCAGCAAACTACTCACAGATACGCAGTATTTT. The full variable domain, completed using reference TRBV7-2 and TRBJ2-3, is GAGVSQSPSNKVTEKGKDVELRCDPISGHTALYWYRQSLGQGLEFLIYFQGNSAPDKSGLPSDRFSAERTGGSVSTLTIQRTQQEDSAVYLCASSKLLTDTQYFGPGTRLTVL.

This clonotype was seen many times. The rearrangement uses TRBV7-3 and TRBJ2-5; no clear D. The CDR3 consists of 13 residues. Germline CDR1 and CDR2: SGHTA and FQGTGA. Trimming took 4 bases from V and 2 from J, leaving 8 bases between them. The CDR3 region is CASSYGSQETQYF. CDR3 in DNA: TGTGCCAGCAGCTACGGAAGTCAAGAGACCCAGTACTTC.

This clonotype came up a few times. The rearrangement uses TRBV29-1 and TRBJ1-2, with unresolved D. The length of the CDR3 is 9 residues. The ends were cut back, 3 bases at V and 8 bases at J, with 4 bases in the middle. CDR1 is SQVTM and CDR2 is ANQGSEA in the germline V gene. In nucleotides, the CDR3 is TGCAGCGTTGATGAAGGCTACACCTTC. Translated, it gives CSVDEGYTF.

The V and J genes are TRBV7-2 and TRBJ2-2, with 8 nucleotides matching TRBD1. The germline gives CDR1 SGHTA, CDR2 FQGNSA. This CDR3 comprises 15 residues. The ends lost 5 bases at V and 8 bases at J; junction bases unmatched: 10. The CDR3 is CASSPNAGQGGELFF. CDR3 nucleotides: TGTGCCAGCAGCCCCAACGCCGGACAGGGTGGGGAGCTGTTTTTT.

The rearrangement joins TRBV27 to TRBJ2-5, with D tentatively TRBD1 (6 bases). CDR3 size: 12 residues. Looked up from germline, CDR1 is MNHEY and CDR2 is SMNVEV (reference sequence). V was cut by 6 bases and J by 6 bases, with 11 bases left in between. The DNA of the CDR3 is TGTGCCAGCAGCTACAGGGAACAGACCCAGTACTTC. The encoded protein is CASSYREQTQYF.

In this sample, this clonotype turned up many times. The chain couples TRBV7-9 to TRBJ2-1, with 7 bases aligning to TRBD1. With V trimmed by 1 base and J by 4 bases, 7 bases remained unmatched. The CDR3 has 16 residues. Per germline, CDR1 SEHNR and CDR2 FQNEAQ (reference sequence). DNA of the CDR3: TGTGCCAGCAGCTTAGAGGGGGCTCCGCAATACAATGAGCAGTTCTTC. It encodes CASSLEGAPQYNEQFF.

The table lists this clonotype with a few counts. The CDR3, as DNA: TGTGCCAGCAGCTCGGTCTCCCAAGAGACCCAGTACTTC. Protein sequence: CASSSVSQETQYF. V is TRBV7-8 and J is TRBJ2-5; D remains unclear. The CDR3 is 13 amino acids. Trimming took 4 bases from V and 1 from J, leaving 7 bases between them. From germline, CDR1 is SGHVS and CDR2 FQNEAQ.

This clonotype was seen ten or more times. The rearrangement joins TRBV5-1 to TRBJ2-2; 11 positions agree with TRBD2. There are 16 residues in the CDR3. Germline V gives CDR1 SGHRS, CDR2 YFSETQ. V lost 4 bases, J lost 4 bases, and 6 bases stayed unmatched. CDR3 DNA: TGCGCCAGCAGCCCAAGACTAGCGGGACGCACCGGGGAGCTGTTTTTT. Amino acids: CASSPRLAGRTGELFF.